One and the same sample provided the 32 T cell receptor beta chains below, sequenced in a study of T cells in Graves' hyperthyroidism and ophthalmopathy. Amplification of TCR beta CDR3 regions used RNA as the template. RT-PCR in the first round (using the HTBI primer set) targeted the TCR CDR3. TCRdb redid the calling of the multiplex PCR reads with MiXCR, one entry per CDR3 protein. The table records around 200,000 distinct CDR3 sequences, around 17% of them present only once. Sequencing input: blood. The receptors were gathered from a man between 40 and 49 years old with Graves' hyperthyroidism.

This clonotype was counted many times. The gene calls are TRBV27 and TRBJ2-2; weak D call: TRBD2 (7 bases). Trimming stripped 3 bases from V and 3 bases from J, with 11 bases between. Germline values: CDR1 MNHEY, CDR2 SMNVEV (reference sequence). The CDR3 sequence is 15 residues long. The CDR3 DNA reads TGTGCCAGCAGTTTCGGGGGGCGGGACACCGGGGAGCTGTTTTTT. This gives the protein CASSFGGRDTGELFF.

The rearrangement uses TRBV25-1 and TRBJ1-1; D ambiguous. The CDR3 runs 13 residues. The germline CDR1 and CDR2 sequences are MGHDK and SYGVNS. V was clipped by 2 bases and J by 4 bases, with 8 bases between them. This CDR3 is CASSEPRATEAFF. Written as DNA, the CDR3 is TGTGCCAGCAGTGAACCACGGGCCACTGAAGCTTTCTTT.

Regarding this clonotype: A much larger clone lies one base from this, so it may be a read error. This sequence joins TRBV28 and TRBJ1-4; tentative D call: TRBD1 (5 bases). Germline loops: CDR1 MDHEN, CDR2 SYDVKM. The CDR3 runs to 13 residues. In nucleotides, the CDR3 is TGTGCCGGCAGTTTTCAGGGATTGGAAAAACTGTTTTTT. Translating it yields CAGSFQGLEKLFF.

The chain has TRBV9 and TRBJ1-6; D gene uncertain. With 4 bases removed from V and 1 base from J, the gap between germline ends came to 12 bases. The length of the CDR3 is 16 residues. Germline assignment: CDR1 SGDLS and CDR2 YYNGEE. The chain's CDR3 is CASSPREGSYNSPLHF. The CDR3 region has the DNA TGTGCCAGCAGCCCCCGGGAGGGATCCTATAATTCACCCCTCCACTTT.

CDR3 sequence reads: CSARGSTQDEKLFF. The CDR3 region has the DNA TGCAGCGCCCGTGGGTCCACTCAGGATGAAAAACTGTTTTTT. The chain has TRBV29-1 and TRBJ1-4; no clear D. The CDR3 has 14 residues. Trimming removed 7 bases from V and 6 bases from J, with 18 bases in between. The V gene's germline CDR1 is SQVTM and CDR2 ANQGSEA.

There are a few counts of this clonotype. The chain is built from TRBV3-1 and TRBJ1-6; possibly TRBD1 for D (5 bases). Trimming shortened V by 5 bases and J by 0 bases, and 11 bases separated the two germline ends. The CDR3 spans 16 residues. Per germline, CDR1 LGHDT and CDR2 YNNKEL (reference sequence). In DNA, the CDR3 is TGTGCCAGCAGCGGGGGAGGAAGCTCCTATAATTCACCCCTCCACTTT. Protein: CASSGGGSSYNSPLHF.

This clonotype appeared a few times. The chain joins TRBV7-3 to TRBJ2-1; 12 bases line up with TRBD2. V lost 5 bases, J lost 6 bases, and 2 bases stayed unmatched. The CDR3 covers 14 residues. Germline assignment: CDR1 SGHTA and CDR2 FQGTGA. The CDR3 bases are TGTGCCAGCAGCCGACTAGCGGGGGTCAATGAGCAGTTCTTC. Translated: CASSRLAGVNEQFF.

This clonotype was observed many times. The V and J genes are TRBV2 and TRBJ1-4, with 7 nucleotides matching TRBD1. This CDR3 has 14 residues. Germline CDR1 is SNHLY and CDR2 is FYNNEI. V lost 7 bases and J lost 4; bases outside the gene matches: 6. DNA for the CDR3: TGTGCCAGCAACTTGGGACAGCTTAATGAAAAACTGTTTTTT. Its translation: CASNLGQLNEKLFF.

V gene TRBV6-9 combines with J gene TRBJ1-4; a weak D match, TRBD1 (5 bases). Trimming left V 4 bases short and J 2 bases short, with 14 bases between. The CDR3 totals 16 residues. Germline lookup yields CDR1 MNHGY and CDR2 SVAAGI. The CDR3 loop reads CASSSPRGGTNEKLFF. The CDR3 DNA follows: TGTGCCAGCAGTTCCCCCCGGGGGGGTACTAATGAAAAACTGTTTTTT.

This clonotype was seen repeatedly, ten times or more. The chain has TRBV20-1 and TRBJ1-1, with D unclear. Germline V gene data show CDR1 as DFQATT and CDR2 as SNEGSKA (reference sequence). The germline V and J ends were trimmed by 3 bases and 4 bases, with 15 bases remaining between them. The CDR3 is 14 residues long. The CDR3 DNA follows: TGCAGTGCTAGCCCGGATTCATTGGGCACTGAAGCTTTCTTT. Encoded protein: CSASPDSLGTEAFF.

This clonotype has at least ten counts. CDR3 sequence reads: CSAQDRVSREQYF. CDR3 coding DNA: TGCAGTGCTCAGGACAGGGTGTCGAGGGAGCAGTACTTC. The chain joins TRBV20-1 to TRBJ2-7, with 8 bases lining up with TRBD1. The CDR3 runs to 13 residues. The germline V gene encodes CDR1 DFQATT and CDR2 SNEGSKA (reference sequence). Trimming cost V 5 bases and J 7 bases; bases outside gene matches: 10.

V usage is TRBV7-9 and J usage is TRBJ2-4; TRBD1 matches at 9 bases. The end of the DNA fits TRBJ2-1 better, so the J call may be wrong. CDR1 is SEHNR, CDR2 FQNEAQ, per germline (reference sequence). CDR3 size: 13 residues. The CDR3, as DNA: TGTGCCAGCAGCGGGCCGGGACAGGGAATTCAGTTCTTC. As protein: CASSGPGQGIQFF.

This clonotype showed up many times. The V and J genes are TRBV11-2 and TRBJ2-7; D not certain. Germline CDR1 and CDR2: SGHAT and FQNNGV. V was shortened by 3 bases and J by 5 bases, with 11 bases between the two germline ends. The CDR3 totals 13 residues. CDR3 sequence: CASSFLGTNEQYF. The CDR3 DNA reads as TGTGCCAGCAGCTTTCTGGGCACCAACGAGCAGTACTTC.

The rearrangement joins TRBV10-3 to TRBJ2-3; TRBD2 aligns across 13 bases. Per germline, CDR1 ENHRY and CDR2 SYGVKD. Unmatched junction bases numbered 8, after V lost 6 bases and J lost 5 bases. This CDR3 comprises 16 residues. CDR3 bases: TGTGCCATCAGCGAGGGACTAGCGGGGTCTGGAGATACGCAGTATTTT. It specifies CAISEGLAGSGDTQYF.

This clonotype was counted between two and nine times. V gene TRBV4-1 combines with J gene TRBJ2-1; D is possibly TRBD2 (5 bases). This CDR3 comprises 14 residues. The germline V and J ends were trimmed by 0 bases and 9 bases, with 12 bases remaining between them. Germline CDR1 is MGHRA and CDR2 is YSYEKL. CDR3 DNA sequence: TGCGCCAGCAGCCAAGAACCCGTAGGAGGTGAGCAGTTCTTC. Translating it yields CASSQEPVGGEQFF.

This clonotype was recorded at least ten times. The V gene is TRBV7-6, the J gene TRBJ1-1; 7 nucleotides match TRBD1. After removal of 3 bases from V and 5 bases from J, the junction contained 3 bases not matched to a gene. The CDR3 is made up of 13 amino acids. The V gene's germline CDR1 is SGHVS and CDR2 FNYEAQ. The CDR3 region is CASSFRGSTEAFF. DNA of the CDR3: TGTGCCAGCAGCTTCAGGGGGTCTACTGAAGCTTTCTTT.

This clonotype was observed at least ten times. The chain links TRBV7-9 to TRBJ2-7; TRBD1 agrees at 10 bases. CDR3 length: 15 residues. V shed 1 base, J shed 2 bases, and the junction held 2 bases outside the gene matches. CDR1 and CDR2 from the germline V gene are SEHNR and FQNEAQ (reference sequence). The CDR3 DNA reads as TGTGCCAGCAGCTTAGGGGACAGGGGCCCCTACGAGCAGTACTTC. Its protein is CASSLGDRGPYEQYF.

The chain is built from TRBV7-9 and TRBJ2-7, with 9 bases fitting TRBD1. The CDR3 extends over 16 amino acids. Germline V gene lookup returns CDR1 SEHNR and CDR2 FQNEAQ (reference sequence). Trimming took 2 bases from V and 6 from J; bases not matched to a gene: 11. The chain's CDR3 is CASSLFVGQGTVEQYF. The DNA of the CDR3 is TGTGCCAGCAGCTTATTCGTGGGACAGGGAACTGTCGAGCAGTACTTC.

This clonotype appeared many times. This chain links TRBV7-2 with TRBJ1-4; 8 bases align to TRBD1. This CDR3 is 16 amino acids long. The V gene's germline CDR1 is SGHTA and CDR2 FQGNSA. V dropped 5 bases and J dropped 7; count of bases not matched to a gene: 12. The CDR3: CASSPYGQGMVEKLFF. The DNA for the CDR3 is TGTGCCAGCAGCCCGTACGGACAGGGAATGGTTGAAAAACTGTTTTTT.

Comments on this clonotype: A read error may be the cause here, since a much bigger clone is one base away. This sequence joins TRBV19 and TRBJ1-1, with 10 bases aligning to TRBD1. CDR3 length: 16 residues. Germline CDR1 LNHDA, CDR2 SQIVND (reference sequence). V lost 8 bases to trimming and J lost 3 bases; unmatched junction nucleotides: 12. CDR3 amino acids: CASGPSTGGWDTEAFF. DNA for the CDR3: TGTGCCAGTGGTCCCTCGACAGGGGGCTGGGACACTGAAGCTTTCTTT. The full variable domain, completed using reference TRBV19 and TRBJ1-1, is DGGITQSPKYLFRKEGQNVTLSCEQNLNHDAMYWYRQDPGQGLRLIYYSQIVNDFQKGDIAEGYSVSREKKESFPLTVTSAQKNPTAFYLCASGPSTGGWDTEAFFGQGTRLTVV.

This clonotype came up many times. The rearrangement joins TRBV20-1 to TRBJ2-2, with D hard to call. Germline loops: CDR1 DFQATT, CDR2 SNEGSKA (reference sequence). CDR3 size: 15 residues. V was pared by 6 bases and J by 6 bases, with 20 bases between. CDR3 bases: TGCAGTGCCTCTTCACCACGACCTAGGGCCGGGGAGCTGTTTTTT. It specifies CSASSPRPRAGELFF.

The CDR3 region is CASSIYDQGALGNQPQHF. The CDR3 DNA sequence: TGTGCCAGTAGTATATATGATCAGGGGGCCTTAGGCAATCAGCCCCAGCATTTT. The rearrangement links TRBV19 to TRBJ1-5, with TRBD1 identical over 8 bases. Trimming cost V 2 bases and J 2 bases; bases outside gene matches: 11. The CDR3 has 18 residues. Germline V gene sequence: CDR1 LNHDA, CDR2 SQIVND (reference sequence).

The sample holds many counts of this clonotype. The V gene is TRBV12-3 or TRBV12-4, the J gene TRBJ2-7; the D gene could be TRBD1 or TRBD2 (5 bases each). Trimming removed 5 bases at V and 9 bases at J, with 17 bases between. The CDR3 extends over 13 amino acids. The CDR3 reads CASSIGTPSVQYF. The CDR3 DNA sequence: TGTGCCAGCAGTATCGGGACGCCGAGCGTGCAGTACTTC.

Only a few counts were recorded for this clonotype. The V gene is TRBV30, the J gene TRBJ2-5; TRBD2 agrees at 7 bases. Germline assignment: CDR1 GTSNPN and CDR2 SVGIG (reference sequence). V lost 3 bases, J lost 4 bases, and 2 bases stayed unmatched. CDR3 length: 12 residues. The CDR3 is CAWSREGETQYF. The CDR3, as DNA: TGTGCCTGGAGCAGGGAGGGAGAGACCCAGTACTTC.

CDR3 sequence reads: CASNLPTINTGELFF. The CDR3, as DNA: TGTGCCAGCAACCTACCGACTATAAACACCGGGGAGCTGTTTTTT. This chain uses TRBV28 with TRBJ2-2; a possible D gene is TRBD2 (5 bases). The germline V and J ends were trimmed by 7 bases and 2 bases, with 14 bases remaining between them. Germline V gene lookup returns CDR1 MDHEN and CDR2 SYDVKM. This CDR3 spans 15 amino acids. The complete variable domain, with remaining parts taken from reference TRBV28 and TRBJ2-2, reads DVKVTQSSRYLVKRTGEKVFLECVQDMDHENMFWYRQDPGLGLRLIYFSYDVKMKEKGDIPEGYSVSREKKERFSLILESASTNQTSMYLCASNLPTINTGELFFGEGSRLTVL.

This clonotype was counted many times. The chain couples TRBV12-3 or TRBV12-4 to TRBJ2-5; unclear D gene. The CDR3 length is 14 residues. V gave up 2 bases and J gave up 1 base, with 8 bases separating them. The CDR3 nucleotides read TGTGCCAGCAGTTTATTCGAGACCCAAGAGACCCAGTACTTC. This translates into CASSLFETQETQYF.

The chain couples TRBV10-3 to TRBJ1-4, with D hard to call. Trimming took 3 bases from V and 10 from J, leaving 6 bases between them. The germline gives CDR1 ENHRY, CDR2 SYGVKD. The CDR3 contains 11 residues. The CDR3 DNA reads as TGTGCCATCAGTGAAGGAGGAAAACTGTTTTTT. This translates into CAISEGGKLFF.

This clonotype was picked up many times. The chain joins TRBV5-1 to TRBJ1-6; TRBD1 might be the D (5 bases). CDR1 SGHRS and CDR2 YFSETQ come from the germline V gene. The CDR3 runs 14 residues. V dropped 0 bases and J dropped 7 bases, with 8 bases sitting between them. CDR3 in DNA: TGCGCCAGCAGCTTGGTTAGGGACAATTCACCCCTCCACTTT. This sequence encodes CASSLVRDNSPLHF.

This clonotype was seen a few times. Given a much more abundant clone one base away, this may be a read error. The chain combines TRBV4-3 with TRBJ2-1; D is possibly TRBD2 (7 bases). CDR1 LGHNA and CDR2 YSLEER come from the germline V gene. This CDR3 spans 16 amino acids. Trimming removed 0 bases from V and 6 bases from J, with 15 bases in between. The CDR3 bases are TGCGCCAGCAGCCAAGATACGGGGGGCACCTGCAATGAGCAGTTCTTC. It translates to CASSQDTGGTCNEQFF.

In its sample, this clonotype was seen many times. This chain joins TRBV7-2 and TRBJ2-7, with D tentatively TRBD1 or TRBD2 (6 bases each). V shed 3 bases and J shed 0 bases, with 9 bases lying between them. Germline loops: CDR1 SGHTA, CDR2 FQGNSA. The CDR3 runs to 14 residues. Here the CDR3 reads CASSLGGTSYEQYF. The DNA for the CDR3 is TGTGCCAGCAGCTTGGGGGGCACCTCCTACGAGCAGTACTTC.

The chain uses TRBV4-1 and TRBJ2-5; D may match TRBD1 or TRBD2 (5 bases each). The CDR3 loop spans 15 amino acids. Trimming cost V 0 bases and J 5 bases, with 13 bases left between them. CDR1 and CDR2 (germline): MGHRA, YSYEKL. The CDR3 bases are TGCGCCAGCAGCCAAGAATTTGACAGAGGGGAGACCCAGTACTTC. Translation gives CASSQEFDRGETQYF.

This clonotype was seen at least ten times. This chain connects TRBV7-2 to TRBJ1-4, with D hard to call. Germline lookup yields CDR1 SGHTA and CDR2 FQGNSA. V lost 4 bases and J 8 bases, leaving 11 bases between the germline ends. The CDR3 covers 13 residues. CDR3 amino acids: CASSSEGSEKLFF. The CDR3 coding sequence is TGTGCCAGCAGCTCCGAAGGGTCCGAAAAACTGTTTTTT.